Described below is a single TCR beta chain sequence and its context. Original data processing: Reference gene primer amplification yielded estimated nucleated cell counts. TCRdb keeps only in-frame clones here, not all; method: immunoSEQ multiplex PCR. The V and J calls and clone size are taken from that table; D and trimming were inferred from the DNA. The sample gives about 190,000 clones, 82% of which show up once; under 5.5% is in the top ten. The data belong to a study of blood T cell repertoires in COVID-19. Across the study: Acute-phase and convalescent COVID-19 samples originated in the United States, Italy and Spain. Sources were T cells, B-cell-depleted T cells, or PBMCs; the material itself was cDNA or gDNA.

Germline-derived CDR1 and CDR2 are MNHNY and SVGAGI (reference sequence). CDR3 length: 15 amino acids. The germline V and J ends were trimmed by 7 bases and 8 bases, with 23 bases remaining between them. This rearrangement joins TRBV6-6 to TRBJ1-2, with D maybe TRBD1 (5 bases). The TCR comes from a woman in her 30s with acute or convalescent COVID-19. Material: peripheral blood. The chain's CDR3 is CASTFSSFGGEGYTF. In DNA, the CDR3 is TGTGCCAGCACCTTTTCCTCCTTCGGGGGGGAGGGCTACACCTTC.